This record looks at one T cell receptor (beta chain) sequence and its context. Its antigen remains unknown. Trimming took 7 bases from V and 5 from J, leaving 6 bases between them. CDR1 and CDR2 from the germline V gene are DFQATT and SNEGSKA (reference sequence). The CDR3 contains 9 residues. These data are taken from a study of shared clonotypes between healthy human individuals. General study points: In four donors, about 5% of naive CD4 clonotypes appeared in common.

This table comes from immunoSEQ multiplex PCR, and its TCRdb copy is limited to in-frame clones, with some not included. Of roughly 1.4 million clones listed, less than 99% are singletons. The receptor comes from a man under 40 in good health. The specimen sequenced was naive CD4+ T cells sorted from blood. The subset denotes: CD45RA+ positively selected. J is TRBJ2-7 and V is TRBV20-1; D unresolved. CDR3 bases: TGCAGTGAAAAGAACGAGCAGTACTTC. This encodes CSEKNEQYF.